This T cell receptor beta chain was recovered during a study of blood T cell repertoires in COVID-19. V shed 3 bases and J 6 bases; nucleotides not matched to a gene: 5. Per the germline V gene, CDR1 is LNHDA and CDR2 is SQIVND (reference sequence). The CDR3 runs to 14 residues. This table comes from immunoSEQ multiplex PCR, and its TCRdb copy is limited to in-frame clones, with some not included. The profile covers tens of thousands of clones, with approximately 84% appearing a single time and 2% to 3% taken by the ten largest. Specimen: peripheral blood. This chain links TRBV19 with TRBJ2-3; 8 bases match TRBD1. The sequence was collected from a woman older than 75 with COVID-19, enrolled during active disease. CDR3 nucleotides: TGTGCCAGTAGTATCCAACACAGGGGGGATACGCAGTATTTT. This gives the protein CASSIQHRGDTQYF.